These 7 T cell receptor beta chains were sequenced from one sample in a study of GPR56 and killer-like receptors on CD4 memory cells. Following a re-call of the reads, TCRdb has one entry per CDR3 protein and lacks DNA. The sample table sets out approximately 3,300 distinct CDR3 sequences. Cells were FACS-enriched into one of five CD4+ populations defined by killer cell lectin-like receptor and GPR56 expression. The source material was memory CD4+ T cells from blood. All receptors derive from a human donor in good health.

This CDR3 is CASSYSTGYQPQHF. V usage is TRBV6-5 and J usage is TRBJ1-5. Germline lookup yields CDR1 MNHEY and CDR2 SVGAGI. The CDR3 runs to 14 residues.

This clonotype shows up as medium-sized by frequency. The chain uses TRBV5-6 and TRBJ1-1. The CDR3 covers 12 residues. Per the germline V gene, CDR1 is SGHDT and CDR2 is YYEEEE. The chain's CDR3 is CASSLSEREAFF.

This sequence joins TRBV7-2 and TRBJ2-3; TCRdb designates TRBD2, a call that cannot be tested without DNA. Germline assignment: CDR1 SGHTA and CDR2 FQGNSA. The CDR3 is 18 amino acids. CDR3 residues: CASSRGTSGGPSTDTQYF.

Its frequency marks this clonotype as large. The V gene is TRBV6-6, the J gene TRBJ2-1; TCRdb's D call of TRBD1 is untestable without DNA. Germline V gene sequence: CDR1 MNHNY, CDR2 SVGAGI (reference sequence). This CDR3 comprises 16 residues. The CDR3: CASSYGGSPRGGEQFF.

The chain uses TRBV12-3 or TRBV12-4 and TRBJ1-2. The CDR3 sequence is 13 residues long. The CDR3 sequence is CASSLDELAGYTF.

This clonotype is called medium-sized based on its frequency. This chain links TRBV7-3 with TRBJ1-1. Per germline, CDR1 SGHTA and CDR2 FQGTGA. This CDR3 has 14 amino acids. The CDR3 sequence: CASSPVGGVTEAFF.

Judged by frequency, this clonotype is medium-sized (0.01 to 0.1%). This chain joins TRBV5-4 and TRBJ2-3; TCRdb reports TRBD2, a call that lacks DNA to check it against. The CDR3 runs to 17 residues. Germline loops: CDR1 SGHNT, CDR2 YYREEE (reference sequence). The CDR3: CASSLPFLAGGPDTQYF.